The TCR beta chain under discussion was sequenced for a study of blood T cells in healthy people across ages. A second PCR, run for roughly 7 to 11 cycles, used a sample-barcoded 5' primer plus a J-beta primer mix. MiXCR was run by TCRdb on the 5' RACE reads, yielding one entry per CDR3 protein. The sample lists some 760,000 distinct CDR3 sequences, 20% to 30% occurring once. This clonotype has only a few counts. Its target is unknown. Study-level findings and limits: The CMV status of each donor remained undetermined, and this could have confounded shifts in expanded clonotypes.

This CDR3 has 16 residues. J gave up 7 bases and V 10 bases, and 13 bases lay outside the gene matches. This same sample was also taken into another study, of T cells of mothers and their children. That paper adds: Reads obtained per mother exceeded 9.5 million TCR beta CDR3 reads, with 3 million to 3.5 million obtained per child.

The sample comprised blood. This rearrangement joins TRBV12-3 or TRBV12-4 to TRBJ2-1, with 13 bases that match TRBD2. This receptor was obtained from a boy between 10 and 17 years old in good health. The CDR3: CATILLAGGLRNEQFF. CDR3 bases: TGTGCCACCATACTACTAGCGGGAGGGCTAAGGAATGAGCAGTTCTTC.